The clone carrying this TCR beta chain has only a few counts. The target antigen is unknown. Next came a second PCR, run for about 7 to 12 cycles, which used a sample-barcoded 5' primer along with a J-beta primer mix. Sequencing recovered at least 2.5 million CDR3-containing paired-end reads from each sample. TCRdb used MiXCR to reprocess the 5' RACE reads, holding one entry per CDR3 protein. The data contain about 730,000 distinct CDR3 sequences, 40% to 45% of them singletons. The CDR3 extends over 17 amino acids. From germline, CDR1 is MGHRA and CDR2 YSYEKL. The J segment lost 2 bases and the V segment lost 1 base, leaving 9 bases of the junction unmatched. This record comes from a study of blood T cells in healthy people across ages. Study-wide results and caveats: Relative to aged donors, long-lived donors carried more naive CD4+ cells and displayed higher diversity. CMV infection status of these donors was not known.

The TCR originated in a woman in her fifties or sixties in good health. This rearrangement joins TRBV4-1 to TRBJ2-3, with TRBD2 identical over 7 bases. Sequenced material: blood. The chain's CDR3 is CASSQGVQRGSTDTQYF. The CDR3 DNA is TGCGCCAGCAGCCAAGGCGTACAGCGGGGATCCACAGATACGCAGTATTTT.